The source of this T cell receptor (beta chain) is a study of T-cell reconstitution after alpha-beta-depleted transplantation in children. This clonotype was seen many times. Molecular barcoding with unique molecular identifiers was used for the TCRbeta library. TCRdb re-derived calls from the PCR reads in MiXCR, one entry per CDR3 protein. Here the sample spans hundreds of thousands of distinct CDR3 sequences, about 23% being singletons. The sequenced sample was PBMCs, mostly from graft donor cells, obtained 360 days after TCRalphabeta/CD19-depleted stem cell transplant. This clonotype was sampled from a boy in the first two years of life who had a stem cell transplant for acute myeloid leukemia, so the T cells may come from the graft donor.

The CDR3 loop reads CAISESGGGPPSTDTQYF. Written as DNA, the CDR3 is TGTGCCATCAGTGAGTCCGGCGGGGGGCCCCCATCCACAGATACGCAGTATTTT. The chain employs TRBV10-3 and TRBJ2-3, with 8 bases aligning to TRBD2. The germline V gene has CDR1 ENHRY and CDR2 SYGVKD. This CDR3 has 18 amino acids. V shed 0 bases and J 2 bases; nucleotides not matched to a gene: 10.